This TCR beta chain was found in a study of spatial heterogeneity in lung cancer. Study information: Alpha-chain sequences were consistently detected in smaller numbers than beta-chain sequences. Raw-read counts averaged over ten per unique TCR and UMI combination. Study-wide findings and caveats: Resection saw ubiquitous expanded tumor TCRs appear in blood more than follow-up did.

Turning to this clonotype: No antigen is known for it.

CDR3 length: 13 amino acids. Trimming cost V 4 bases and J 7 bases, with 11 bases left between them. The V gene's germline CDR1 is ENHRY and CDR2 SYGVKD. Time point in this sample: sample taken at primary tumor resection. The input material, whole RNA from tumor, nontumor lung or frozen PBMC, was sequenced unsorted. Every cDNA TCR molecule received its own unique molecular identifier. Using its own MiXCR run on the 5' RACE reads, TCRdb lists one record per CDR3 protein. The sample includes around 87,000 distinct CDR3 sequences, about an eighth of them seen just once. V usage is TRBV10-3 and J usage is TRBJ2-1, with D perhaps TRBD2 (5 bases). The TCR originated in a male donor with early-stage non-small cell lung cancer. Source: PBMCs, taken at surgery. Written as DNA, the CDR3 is TGTGCCATCAGTGGAGAGACTAAAAATGAGCAGTTCTTC. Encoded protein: CAISGETKNEQFF.